A selection of T cell receptor beta chains follows, all from one sample in a study of blood T cell repertoires in COVID-19. The data were produced by immunoSEQ multiplex PCR, yet TCRdb's version contains in-frame clones alone and is incomplete. Of 310,000 or so clones listed, 85% to 90% are singletons. Sequencing was performed on peripheral blood. The receptors come from a man between 65 and 85 years old with acute or convalescent COVID-19. The CDR3 runs from the conserved cysteine through the conserved F or W. D genes are given only for firm matches.

V	D	J	CDR3
TRBV7-9	TRBD2	TRBJ2-3	CASSLSGGAADTQYF
TRBV19	NA	TRBJ1-2	CASSPRTDTNYGYTF
TRBV19	NA	TRBJ2-3	CASGRGIVGTDTQYF
TRBV12-3/TRBV12-4	NA	TRBJ1-2	CASSFDMNYGYTF
TRBV5-1	TRBD1	TRBJ1-3	CASGFGQGTGNTIYF
TRBV18	NA	TRBJ1-2	CASSLSTENYGYTF
TRBV10-3	NA	TRBJ1-1	CAISESRDRSNTEAFF
TRBV3-1/TRBV3-2	NA	TRBJ1-6	CASSPTDHNSPLHF
TRBV9	NA	TRBJ2-2	CASSPGGGFLNTGELFF
TRBV6-4	TRBD1	TRBJ1-5	CASKDRGRLGNQPQHF
TRBV24-1	NA	TRBJ2-1	CATSARAGQFSYNEQFF
TRBV28	TRBD1	TRBJ2-7	CASRFLPGQGAGYEQYF
TRBV11-2	TRBD2	TRBJ2-3	CASSPTLAGVYDTQYF
TRBV5-6	TRBD1	TRBJ1-2	CASSSRQGPYGYTF
TRBV15	TRBD1	TRBJ1-3	CATSRDSGPGNTIYF
TRBV6-2/TRBV6-3	NA	TRBJ2-5	CASSYSGTGVETQYF
TRBV5-1	TRBD1	TRBJ1-2	CASSFRDRGHGYTF
TRBV5-1	TRBD2	TRBJ2-1	CASSLGAGSNEQFF
TRBV21-1	NA	TRBJ2-2	CARLKRERDTGELFF
TRBV24-1	NA	TRBJ1-2	CATGGSGDGYTF
TRBV5-5	TRBD2	TRBJ2-1	CASSPPGRADNEQFF
TRBV6-5	TRBD1	TRBJ1-2	CASSREQGSYGYTF
TRBV27	TRBD1	TRBJ1-2	CASSLFGQGSNANNYGYTF
TRBV18	TRBD1	TRBJ2-1	CASSRWDRGPSYNEQFF
TRBV2	NA	TRBJ2-7	CASSEGTGDYEQYF
TRBV18	TRBD1	TRBJ2-3	CASSPWTGRTDTQYF
TRBV7-6	TRBD1	TRBJ2-7	CASSPGTGGYEQYF
TRBV4-3	TRBD1	TRBJ2-1	CASSPGRGYNEQFF
TRBV7-8	NA	TRBJ2-2	CASSPGDSRVPGELFF
TRBV5-4	NA	TRBJ2-2	CASSRRADGELFF
TRBV7-9	NA	TRBJ2-7	CASSLERGSYEQYF
TRBV5-1	NA	TRBJ1-3	CASSLDISSGNTIYF
TRBV27	TRBD2	TRBJ2-1	CASSRTSGAYNEQFF
TRBV15	NA	TRBJ2-7	CATSRGSAGGYEQYF
TRBV5-6	TRBD2	TRBJ2-1	CASSLGASGSYNEQFF
TRBV11-2	TRBD2	TRBJ2-5	CASSLERTSGGSPHQETQYF
TRBV5-8	NA	TRBJ1-1	CASSLSGFEAFF
TRBV21-1	NA	TRBJ1-3	CASSTTSDSSSGNTIYF
TRBV6-5	NA	TRBJ1-1	CASRLTLNTEAFF
TRBV28	TRBD1	TRBJ2-3	CASTGGTDTQYF
TRBV18	TRBD2	TRBJ2-7	CASSPPSGETYEQYF
TRBV7-2	NA	TRBJ1-2	CASSLEVMVGSYGYTF
TRBV6-5	NA	TRBJ2-5	CASSYSGLKGTQYF
TRBV2	TRBD1	TRBJ2-5	CASNGDRASAETQYF
TRBV4-3	TRBD2	TRBJ2-3	CASSYRLAGEVDTQYF